This note documents a single T cell receptor beta chain sequence. No antigen is known for it. The sample holds no much larger clone one base away, and base qualities are not on file. The entry originates in a study of hypomethylating agent response in myelodysplastic syndrome (dated by TCRdb to the early 2020s). In terms of the full investigation: The hypomethylating agents azacitidine (about 75% of the 11) or decitabine (3 of 11) were used to treat the patients. A mean patient age of about 70 +/- 6 years was recorded, and a diploid cytogenetic profile was observed most commonly. Complete response or hematologic improvement counted as response, and patients meeting neither criterion were classed as non-responders. Roughly 6 patients responded with complete response or hematologic improvement, and about five patients were non-responders. TET2 was the most frequent mutation, present in about 50% of the 11 patients. Of the myelodysplastic syndrome patients in the cohort, several were male and 2 were female. Broad study findings and their caveats: Healthy control donors were not age-matched to MDS patients, which could have impacted the MDS versus healthy comparison. Only around ten patients were analyzed, making the cohort small. The shared GLIPH2 clusters might recognize novel MDS antigens, but this possibility was not confirmed and requires experimental validation. Responders more often showed novel clonotypes emerging, while non-responders displayed more contracted clonotypes after treatment. Richness, rarefaction diversity and clonality did not change significantly after hypomethylating agent treatment, across all patients or within response groups.

T-cell subsets were not sorted, so the analysis was performed on bulk bone marrow. Bone marrow from around ten myelodysplastic syndrome patients was immunosequenced for TCR beta CDR3 regions before and after hypomethylating agent therapy. Each patient contributed a baseline bone marrow plus two to three bone marrows at different post-treatment timepoints for longitudinal repertoire tracking. Genomic DNA was isolated from whole bone marrow, and DNA quality was assessed with TapeStation, NanoDrop OneC and PicoGreen assays. The library was produced with the immunoSEQ multiplex PCR assay. Survey resolution was applied, with two replicates of around 200 ng each being run for a total of approximately 400 ng of DNA per sample. Rearranged TCRB sequences in genomic DNA were detected with the hsTCRB kit using multiplex PCR primers targeting V and J genes. To amplify the CDR3 region, the first PCR ran for 30 to 40 cycles with the QIAGEN Multiplex PCR Kit. A second PCR of approximately 8 cycles attached sample barcodes and Illumina adapters to each replicate. Pooled libraries were quantified with a QuantStudio 6 and the KAPA library quantification kit. About 15 pM of pooled libraries were sequenced on an Illumina MiSeq with 156-cycle single-end reads and a 15-cycle index read. For the original study's pipeline: Of around 170,000 unique clonotypes, less than 2% were flagged by VDJdb annotation as previously reported viral-epitope-specific clonotypes. The immunoSEQ Data Assistant and immunoSEQ Analyzer turned the raw reads into TCRB repertoires that were normalized and annotated. BioAnalyzer and version 0.6.5 of the immunarch R package were the tools used for clonotype analysis. Richness was estimated after downsampling every repertoire to the clone count of the smallest repertoire. Clonotypes were classified as expanded, contracted or novel by Fisher's exact tests, with novel defined as zero frequency before treatment. GLIPH2 clustered significantly changed CDR3 beta sequences using simulation_depth=1000 and kmer_min_depth=3, excluding CDR3s shorter than five residues. Here the immuneACCESS table is served through TCRdb, limited to in-frame sequences with V and J called. Missing clones are a known gap in these copies; in checked studies unresolved V genes cover under half, and the rest lacks a known reason. The V and J calls and clone size are taken from that table; D and trimming were inferred from the DNA. Recorded for this sample are roughly 6,000 clones; approximately 84% of them occurred a single time. Clones ranked in the top ten supply about a tenth of the sample.

V is clipped by 2 bases and J by 7 bases, and the sequence between their germline boundaries is 9 bases long. Reading from cysteine to phenylalanine, the CDR3 counts 12 amino acids. The read is trimmed to its CDR3 DNA, 36 bases read in frame from base 1. The germline V gene gives CDR1 as SQVTM and CDR2 as ANQGSEA. This clonotype originated in a human donor with myelodysplastic syndrome. The rearrangement combines TRBV29-1 with TRBJ2-1, with the D call perhaps TRBD1 or TRBD2, as 6 bases match in each case. The material sequenced was bone marrow, taken before or after starting hypomethylating agent treatment for myelodysplastic syndrome (not recorded which). The CDR3 protein: CSVERGGNEQFF. The DNA sequence is given as TGCAGCGTTGAAAGAGGGGGGAATGAGCAGTTCTTC.